This T cell receptor beta chain was documented in a study of blood T cell repertoires in COVID-19. Study-level information: Collection of acute and convalescent COVID-19 samples took place in the United States, Italy and Spain. T cells, B-cell-depleted T cells, or PBMCs supplied cDNA or gDNA.

In the authors' workflow: Reference gene primer amplification yielded estimated nucleated cell counts. The protocol was immunoSEQ multiplex PCR, while the TCRdb copy is restricted to in-frame clones and leaves out a portion. D and trimming come from the DNA, and the V and J calls and clone size come from that table. Of fewer than 250,000 clones detected, 82% appear once; the ten largest clones hold approximately 4.8%. The CDR3 sequence is 15 residues long. V shed 8 bases and J 3 bases; nucleotides not matched to a gene: 12. The specimen sequenced was peripheral blood. The chain links TRBV23-1 to TRBJ1-1; 7 bases are shared with TRBD1. TRBV23-1 is recorded as an ORF, its role being uncertain. The receptor comes from a woman aged 70 to 79 with acute or convalescent COVID-19. In DNA form, the CDR3 reads TGCGCCAGCCCCCAACAGGGGACTCTCGACACTGAAGCTTTCTTT. Protein sequence: CASPQQGTLDTEAFF.